The 32 T cell receptor beta chains reported below all come from one sample, sequenced in a study of T cells in Graves' hyperthyroidism and ophthalmopathy. RNA transcripts provided the source from which TCR beta CDR3 regions were amplified. TCR CDR3 underwent first-round RT-PCR with the HTBI primer set. One entry per CDR3 protein results from TCRdb running MiXCR on the multiplex PCR reads. The data hold more than 550,000 distinct CDR3 sequences, with just under 45% observed a single time. Material for sequencing was peripheral blood or thyroid tissue (not recorded which). The receptors here all came from an adult man with Graves' disease, either hyperthyroidism or ophthalmopathy (not recorded which).

The CDR3 loop reads CASSTDRAMNTEAFF. In DNA, the CDR3 is TGTGCCAGCAGCACCGACAGGGCTATGAACACTGAAGCTTTCTTT. This sequence joins TRBV9 and TRBJ1-1, with 7 bases aligning to TRBD1. Trimming removed 4 bases from V and 0 bases from J; junction bases left unmatched: 6. CDR1 is SGDLS, CDR2 YYNGEE, per germline. This CDR3 is built from 15 residues.

The rearrangement joins TRBV10-3 to TRBJ1-2; no reliable D call. The CDR3 is 11 residues long. V dropped 4 bases and J dropped 2 bases, with 2 bases sitting between them. CDR1 ENHRY and CDR2 SYGVKD come from the germline V gene. CDR3 coding DNA: TGTGCCATCAGTGCGAACTATGGCTACACCTTC. This translates into CAISANYGYTF.

Concerning this clonotype: A much larger clonotype is one base distant, so this may be a read error. The rearrangement links TRBV19 to TRBJ2-6; 7 bases fit TRBD1. This CDR3 comprises 16 residues. Trimming took 6 bases from V and 0 from J; bases not matched to a gene: 5. Looked up from germline, CDR1 is LNHDA and CDR2 is SQIVND (reference sequence). The CDR3 coding sequence is TGTGCCAGTAGAATCGCAGGGGGCTCTGGGGCCAACGTCCTGACTTTC. Encoded protein: CASRIAGGSGANVLTF.

The rearrangement links TRBV12-3 or TRBV12-4 to TRBJ1-5; 9 bases map to TRBD1. The V segment lost 7 bases and the J segment 4 bases; nucleotides outside the gene matches: 5. The CDR3 sequence is 14 residues long. The CDR3 sequence is CASTTGQGNQPQHF. CDR3 nucleotide sequence: TGTGCCAGCACTACCGGACAGGGGAATCAGCCCCAGCATTTT.

This clonotype came up a few times. The J gene is TRBJ1-1, the V gene TRBV20-1; D unclear. The CDR3 totals 13 residues. Deletions cut 6 bases from V and 6 bases from J, with 17 bases between. CDR1 and CDR2 (germline): DFQATT, SNEGSKA (reference sequence). CDR3 in amino acids: CSAVGGNAAEAFF. CDR3 nucleotides: TGCAGTGCCGTTGGCGGGAATGCAGCTGAAGCTTTCTTT.

Remarks on this clonotype: A much larger clone differs by one base, so this may be a read error. The V and J genes are TRBV12-3 or TRBV12-4 and TRBJ1-1; D is possibly TRBD1 (5 bases). V was cut by 6 bases and J by 7 bases, with 18 bases left in between. The CDR3 is 14 residues long. The CDR3 coding sequence is TGTGCCAGCAGCTTGTGGGGGACGGGCATTGAAGCTTTCTTT. Translated, it gives CASSLWGTGIEAFF.

A few counts support this clonotype. One end of the junction does not line up with germline, which may come from a read error. This sequence joins TRBV7-9 and TRBJ1-3, with 11 bases matching TRBD1. In germline, CDR1 is SEHNR, CDR2 FQNEAQ (reference sequence). CDR3 length: 15 amino acids. CDR3 bases: TGCGCCAGCAGCTTGGACAGGGGGCAAGGAAACACCATATATTTT. This sequence encodes CASSLDRGQGNTIYF.

This clonotype was observed a handful of times. This rearrangement joins TRBV12-3 or TRBV12-4 to TRBJ2-5; tentatively, D is TRBD2 (6 bases). The V gene lost 2 bases and the J gene lost 4 bases, with 11 bases spanning the gap. This CDR3 is 14 amino acids long. The CDR3 DNA sequence: TGTGCCAGCAGTTTAACGTCTAGCGTAGAGACCCAGTACTTC. Translation: CASSLTSSVETQYF.

The sample holds a few counts of this clonotype. The chain is built from TRBV20-1 and TRBJ2-5; 12 positions match TRBD2. The CDR3 sequence is 17 residues long. The trim removed 1 base at V and 4 bases at J, leaving 10 bases unmatched. Per germline, CDR1 DFQATT and CDR2 SNEGSKA (reference sequence). In DNA, the CDR3 is TGCAGTGCTAGAGTGGCTAGCGGGGGGGCGTGGGGAGAGACCCAGTACTTC. Its protein is CSARVASGGAWGETQYF.

In the case of this clonotype: One end of the junction is discordant with germline, which a read error may explain. In nucleotides, the CDR3 is TGTGCCACCAGTGCTAGACTAGCGGGAGAGACCCAGTACTTC. It specifies CATSARLAGETQYF. The chain joins TRBV6-5 to TRBJ2-5, with TRBD2 identical over 10 bases. Germline V gives CDR1 MNHEY, CDR2 SVGAGI. The CDR3 is 14 amino acids.

The chain links TRBV4-1 to TRBJ1-4; D not certain. Per germline, CDR1 MGHRA and CDR2 YSYEKL. The length of the CDR3 is 13 residues. Trimming took 1 base from V and 7 from J, leaving 7 bases between them. The CDR3, as DNA: TGCGCCAGCAGCCAAGTAGGGAGTGAAAAACTGTTTTTT. Its translation: CASSQVGSEKLFF.

Regarding this clonotype: A read error may explain this, as a much larger clone is one base away. The chain joins TRBV29-1 to TRBJ1-2; possibly TRBD1 for D (6 bases). CDR3 length: 13 amino acids. Germline lookup yields CDR1 SQVTM and CDR2 ANQGSEA. The CDR3 DNA is TGCAGCGTTGAATTGGGGGCGCGGTATGGCCACACCTTC. This translates into CSVELGARYGHTF.

Ten or more counts support this clonotype. The chain combines TRBV29-1 with TRBJ1-5; TRBD1 aligns across 8 bases. CDR3 length equals 13 residues. V lost 4 bases to trimming and J lost 4 bases; unmatched junction nucleotides: 3. Germline V CDR1 and CDR2: SQVTM, ANQGSEA. The CDR3 protein is CSVAGQENQPQHF. DNA for the CDR3: TGCAGCGTTGCGGGACAGGAGAATCAGCCCCAGCATTTT.

This clonotype has just one count. The chain recombines TRBV12-3 or TRBV12-4 with TRBJ1-1; a possible D gene is TRBD1 (5 bases). Trimming removed 3 bases from V and 6 bases from J, with 8 bases in between. The CDR3 runs 12 residues. CDR3 amino acids: CASSFIGAEAFF. CDR3 DNA sequence: TGTGCCAGCAGTTTTATAGGGGCTGAAGCTTTCTTT.

This clonotype was seen repeatedly, ten times or more. The chain is built from TRBV29-1 and TRBJ1-1; D is unresolved. Trimming left V 6 bases short and J 1 base short, with 3 bases between. Germline CDR1 and CDR2: SQVTM and ANQGSEA. This CDR3 region has 10 residues. The CDR3 loop is CSVTNTEAFF. CDR3 nucleotide sequence: TGCAGCGTGACGAACACTGAAGCTTTCTTT. The full variable domain, with the rest looked up from reference TRBV29-1 and TRBJ1-1, is SAVISQKPSRDICQRGTSLTIQCQVDSQVTMMFWYRQQPGQSLTLIATANQGSEATYESGFVIDKFPISRPNLTFSTLTVSNMSPEDSSIYLCSVTNTEAFFGQGTRLTVV.

The chain employs TRBV9 and TRBJ2-2; 12 nucleotides match TRBD2. The CDR3 has 15 amino acids. Germline loops: CDR1 SGDLS, CDR2 YYNGEE. Trimming cost V 4 bases and J 7 bases; bases outside gene matches: 5. The CDR3 reads CASSPRLAGVGELFF. The CDR3 region has the DNA TGTGCCAGCAGCCCAAGACTAGCGGGAGTCGGGGAGCTGTTTTTT.

This clonotype was counted a few times. This rearrangement joins TRBV2 to TRBJ2-7; 8 nucleotides agree with TRBD2. The CDR3 contains 16 residues. From germline, CDR1 is SNHLY and CDR2 FYNNEI. The J segment lost 0 bases and the V segment lost 5 bases, leaving 9 bases of the junction unmatched. CDR3 DNA: TGTGCCAGCAGTACGACCTTAGCGGGAATCTCCTACGAGCAGTACTTC. It codes for CASSTTLAGISYEQYF.

The chain employs TRBV20-1 and TRBJ1-2; D is ambiguous. The germline V gene has CDR1 DFQATT and CDR2 SNEGSKA (reference sequence). CDR3 length: 15 residues. V dropped 4 bases and J dropped 0 bases, with 15 bases sitting between them. The CDR3 sequence: CSATIDIPSNYGYTF. CDR3 bases: TGCAGTGCTACAATAGACATCCCATCTAACTATGGCTACACCTTC.

In this sample, this clonotype turned up many times. The rearrangement joins TRBV15 to TRBJ1-1; D uncertain. Germline V CDR1 and CDR2: LNHNV, YYDKDF (reference sequence). Trimming took off 0 bases at V and 4 bases at J, with 12 bases between the two ends. The CDR3 covers 15 residues. CDR3 protein: CATSRDQAAGTEAFF. Written as DNA, the CDR3 is TGTGCCACCAGCAGAGATCAGGCAGCGGGCACTGAAGCTTTCTTT.

The chain carries TRBV20-1 and TRBJ2-5; D may match TRBD1 or TRBD2 (6 bases each). Trimming took 5 bases from V and 1 from J, leaving 14 bases between them. This CDR3 has 14 amino acids. Germline V gene lookup returns CDR1 DFQATT and CDR2 SNEGSKA (reference sequence). CDR3: CSAGGGAPQETQYF. The DNA for the CDR3 is TGCAGTGCTGGGGGCGGGGCCCCCCAAGAGACCCAGTACTTC.

On this clonotype: Since the CDR3 does not end with the conserved phenylalanine or tryptophan, this likely comes from a read error. Because the CDR3's place on the DNA is in doubt, the DNA is left out and the CDR3 is given as listed by TCRdb. This CDR3 reads CASTLNRAG. The chain employs TRBV7-1 and TRBJ1-4; the table's D call TRBD1 went unverified against the DNA. TRBV7-1 is an open reading frame whose function is uncertain. Including both end residues, the CDR3 is 9 amino acids long.

The gene calls are TRBV6-5 and TRBJ1-2; D call uncertain. This CDR3 is built from 14 residues. The germline V gene has CDR1 MNHEY and CDR2 SVGAGI. Trimming shortened V by 1 base and J by 2 bases, and 8 bases separated the two germline ends. The CDR3 spells CASSYLGSNYGYTF. DNA of the CDR3: TGTGCCAGCAGTTACTTGGGGAGCAACTATGGCTACACCTTC.

At least ten counts were recorded for this clonotype. The chain carries TRBV10-3 and TRBJ1-2, with 7 bases fitting TRBD1. CDR3 length: 13 amino acids. With 8 bases clipped from V and 3 bases from J, the junction kept 6 bases outside the gene matches. Per germline, CDR1 ENHRY and CDR2 SYGVKD. In nucleotides, the CDR3 is TGTGCCATCCATGAGACAGGGTACTATGGCTACACCTTC. As protein: CAIHETGYYGYTF.

The chain carries TRBV12-3 or TRBV12-4 and TRBJ1-2, with no clear D. Trimming cost V 3 bases and J 3 bases, with 11 bases left between them. The CDR3 length is 14 residues. The CDR3 loop is CASSFCGLYYGYTF. The CDR3 bases are TGTGCCAGCAGTTTTTGCGGGCTATACTATGGCTACACCTTC.

This clonotype was counted ten times or more. V gene TRBV2 combines with J gene TRBJ1-1; perhaps TRBD1 as D (5 bases). There are 14 residues in the CDR3. Germline CDR1 reads SNHLY; CDR2 reads FYNNEI. V lost 3 bases and J lost 5, with 13 bases in between. CDR3 loop: CASSETPGRTEAFF. CDR3 DNA sequence: TGTGCCAGCAGTGAGACGCCAGGGAGAACTGAAGCTTTCTTT.

The chain uses TRBV25-1 and TRBJ2-7, with 7 positions matching TRBD1. The CDR3 totals 14 residues. Germline V gene sequence: CDR1 MGHDK, CDR2 SYGVNS. J was trimmed by 6 bases and V by 1 base; bases with no gene match: 6. For the CDR3, the DNA is TGTGCCAGCAGTGAATTGTGGGACAGATCCGAGCAGTACTTC. It codes for CASSELWDRSEQYF.

This clonotype came up once. The chain employs TRBV24-1 and TRBJ2-7; D may correspond to TRBD1 or TRBD2 (5 bases each). Trimming removed 4 bases from V and 6 bases from J, with 12 bases in between. The CDR3 length is 13 residues. Germline V gives CDR1 KGHDR, CDR2 SFDVKD. The chain's CDR3 is CATSEAGTREQYF. The CDR3 DNA reads TGTGCCACCAGTGAAGCAGGGACGCGCGAGCAGTACTTC.

The chain employs TRBV7-2 and TRBJ2-5, with 9 bases that match TRBD2. CDR1 and CDR2 from the germline V gene are SGHTA and FQGNSA. CDR3 length equals 15 residues. Trimming removed 10 bases from V and 3 bases from J; junction bases left unmatched: 12. CDR3 sequence (DNA): TGTGCCAACAGTAAAGGGACTAGCAGAAAAGAGACCCAGTACTTC. This sequence encodes CANSKGTSRKETQYF.

The chain recombines TRBV29-1 with TRBJ2-7; TRBD1 matches at 8 bases. Trimming cost V 7 bases and J 1 base; bases outside gene matches: 6. Germline V gives CDR1 SQVTM, CDR2 ANQGSEA. The CDR3 consists of 13 residues. The chain's CDR3 is CSALDRVSYEQYF. The CDR3 DNA sequence: TGCAGCGCCCTGGACAGGGTTTCCTACGAGCAGTACTTC.

This clonotype was seen only a few times. The J gene is TRBJ2-7, the V gene TRBV12-3 or TRBV12-4; TRBD1 aligns across 12 bases. The CDR3 contains 15 residues. J was trimmed by 5 bases and V by 4 bases; bases with no gene match: 6. The CDR3 here is CASSSLGQGANEQYF. CDR3 DNA: TGTGCCAGCAGTTCCTTGGGACAGGGGGCCAACGAGCAGTACTTC.

The table lists this clonotype with a few counts. The rearrangement links TRBV20-1 to TRBJ2-7; 10 bases are shared with TRBD2. This CDR3 has 16 amino acids. The V gene's germline CDR1 is DFQATT and CDR2 SNEGSKA (reference sequence). Losses at the gene ends were 4 bases for V and 3 bases for J; bases not matched to a gene: 12. The CDR3 reads CSAIATSGTRLYEQYF. In nucleotides, the CDR3 is TGCAGTGCTATTGCCACTAGCGGGACTAGACTCTACGAGCAGTACTTC.

This clonotype was picked up many times. This sequence joins TRBV7-8 and TRBJ2-2; D perhaps matches TRBD1 (5 bases). Germline-derived CDR1 and CDR2 are SGHVS and FQNEAQ. This CDR3 has 15 residues. Trimming cost V 5 bases and J 6 bases, with 16 bases left between them. CDR3 in amino acids: CASSPGGASAGELFF. The CDR3 DNA reads TGTGCCAGCAGCCCCGGTGGGGCATCGGCCGGGGAGCTGTTTTTT.